This TCR beta chain stems from a study of response to subunit inactivated influenza vaccine. Regarding this clonotype: Antigen: not known.

Via MiXCR, TCRdb re-called the RT-PCR reads, giving one row per CDR3 protein. The sample has about 520,000 distinct CDR3 sequences, about 25% seen once. Germline values: CDR1 ENHRY, CDR2 SYGVKD. Losses at the gene ends were 6 bases for V and 4 bases for J; bases not matched to a gene: 10. This CDR3 comprises 18 residues. Overall study results and limits: Authors proposed each seasonal influenza vaccination draws in few new T cells.

V gene TRBV10-3 combines with J gene TRBJ2-2; the match to TRBD2 covers 14 bases. The material sequenced was CD4+ T cells sorted from PBMCs, taken around 5 days after vaccination. The sequence derives from a man aged 50-60 years who received an inactivated influenza vaccine. The CDR3 DNA reads TGTGCCATCAGCCTAACCGGGACTAGCGGGAGCTCCACCGGGGAGCTGTTTTTT. It codes for CAISLTGTSGSSTGELFF.